This TCR beta chain was captured in a study of blood T cell repertoires in COVID-19 (dated by TCRdb to 2019 to 2021). Notes on the research overall: Samples covering the acute and convalescent phases of COVID-19 were provided by collaborators in the United States, Italy and Spain. The prospective study material was composed of cDNA or gDNA derived from T cells, B-cell-depleted T cells, or PBMCs. Subjects who had been exposed to COVID-19, were actively infected with it, or had recovered from it provided the deeply sampled blood TCRbeta repertoires that made up the dataset. The repertoires were released in a freely available public database meant as a resource for research on the immune response to SARS-CoV-2. The samples were drawn from the first 160 participants of the ongoing ImmuneRACE study and from 1,200 or so subjects provided by 6 global collaborators. Sample metadata almost always included a de-identified subject ID, COVID-19 status, age in years and sex. HLA class I and class II types, where available, came from metadata supplied by the sample provider rather than from assay-based typing. Overall study results and their limits: Clinical and demographic metadata were provided uncurated, with the amount varying by source and participant.

Trimming leaves V shorter by 2 bases and J shorter by 9 bases, with the junction holding 8 bases beyond the gene matches. Spanning cysteine to phenylalanine, the CDR3 consists of 16 amino acids. This entry keeps only the CDR3 DNA: 48 bases, framed from base 1. From a lookup of the germline V gene (reference sequence), CDR1 and CDR2 are MNHEY and SMNVEV. Samples from volunteer blood donors who had recovered from COVID-19 were contributed by a second Seattle source. Each collaborating institution followed its own protocols to collect whole blood in K2EDTA tubes. For TCRbeta analysis, collaborator samples were shipped as frozen whole blood, as isolated PBMCs, or as DNA extracted from either sample type. As concerns this clone: Its antigen is currently not known. No base qualities exist here, and no much larger clone lies one base off it.

TCRbeta CDR3 regions were amplified from genomic DNA by means of the immunoSEQ Assay, a bias-controlled multiplex PCR. As for how the authors treated the data: The number of nucleated cells in each sample was estimated by amplification of reference gene primers within the assay. To quantify the absolute abundance of each unique TCRbeta CDR3 rearrangement, sequence reads were collapsed and filtered. For each sample, productive Simpson clonality was calculated as the square root of Simpson's diversity index over productive rearrangements. Not all clones reach the TCRdb copy of this immuneACCESS table, which keeps in-frame sequences only. Checked studies attribute under half of the gap to unresolved V genes and leave the rest unexplained. For V, J and clone size, that table is used; D and trimming come from the DNA. The table for this sample lists 120,000 to 150,000 clones; about 87% of them were counted only once. Jointly, the top ten make up roughly 37% of the sample.

The rearranged chain carries TRBV27 and TRBJ1-6; 9 middle bases align to TRBD1. The sequence derives from a man aged 50 or older who had recovered from COVID-19. Sequences were obtained from peripheral blood. The CDR3 loop reads CASSLPDRGVPSPLHF. The nucleotides are TGTGCCAGCAGTTTACCCGACAGGGGGGTACCTTCACCCCTCCACTTT.